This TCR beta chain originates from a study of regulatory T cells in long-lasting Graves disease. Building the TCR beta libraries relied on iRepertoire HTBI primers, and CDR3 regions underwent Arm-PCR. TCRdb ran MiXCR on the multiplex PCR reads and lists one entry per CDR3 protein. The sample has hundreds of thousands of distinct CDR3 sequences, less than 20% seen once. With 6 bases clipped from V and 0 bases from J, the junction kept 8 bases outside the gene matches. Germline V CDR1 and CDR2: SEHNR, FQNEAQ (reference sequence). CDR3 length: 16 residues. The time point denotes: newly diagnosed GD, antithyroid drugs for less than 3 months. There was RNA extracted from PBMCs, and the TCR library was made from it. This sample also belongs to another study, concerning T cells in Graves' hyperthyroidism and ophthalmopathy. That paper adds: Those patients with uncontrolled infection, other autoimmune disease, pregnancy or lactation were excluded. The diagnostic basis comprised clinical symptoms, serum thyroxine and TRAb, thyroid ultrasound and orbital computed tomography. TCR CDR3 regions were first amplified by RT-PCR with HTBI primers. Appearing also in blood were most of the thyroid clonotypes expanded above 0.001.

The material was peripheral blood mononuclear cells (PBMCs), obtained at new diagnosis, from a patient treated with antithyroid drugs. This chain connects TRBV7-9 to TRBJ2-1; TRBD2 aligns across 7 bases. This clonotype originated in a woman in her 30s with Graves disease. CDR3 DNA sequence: TGTGCCAGCAGTTGGGAGGGCGGGAGCTCCTACAATGAGCAGTTCTTC. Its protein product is CASSWEGGSSYNEQFF.